The clone carrying this T cell receptor beta chain was observed at least ten times. Its antigen is not identified. Next came a second PCR, run for about 7 to 11 cycles, which used a sample-barcoded 5' primer along with a J-beta primer mix. TCRdb analysed the 5' RACE reads with MiXCR anew, one entry per CDR3 protein. The repertoire includes more than 500,000 distinct CDR3 sequences, approximately 27% of them detected once, and roughly 18% sits in the top ten. These data belong to a study of blood T cells in healthy people across ages. Findings and limits, study-wide: Donor CMV status was unknown, possibly confounding expanded clonotype changes.

Every participating donor contributed about 10 milliliters of peripheral blood through a draw. Each sample gave at least 6.5 million isolated PBMCs. Per sample, no less than 5 micrograms of total RNA were extracted. CDR1 and CDR2 from the germline V gene are KGHSH and LQKENI. The CDR3 contains 13 residues. Trimming pared 8 bases from V and 5 bases from J, leaving 15 bases between. The J gene is TRBJ2-5, the V gene TRBV18; D perhaps matches TRBD1 (6 bases). What was sequenced was blood. This TCR was recovered from an older woman in good health. The CDR3 region is CASSPQGRETQYF. The CDR3 nucleotides read TGTGCCAGCAGCCCACAGGGAAGGGAGACCCAGTACTTC.